One sample yielded the 23 T cell receptor beta chains listed below, sequenced in a study of memory CD4+ T cells and cytomegalovirus serostatus. Single viable CD3+CD4+CD8-CD45RO+ cells were sorted as the memory CD4+ T cells. Sequencing was performed with immunoSEQ multiplex PCR; in TCRdb, only in-frame clones are kept and a portion is missing. The repertoire holds some 57,000 clones, over 75% seen once, with less than 0.9% in the top ten. Specimen: memory CD4+ T cells from blood. All receptors derive from an adult in good health and CMV-seronegative.

This clone appeared once. This chain links TRBV5-1 with TRBJ2-3; 13 nucleotides align to TRBD2. The junction had 0 bases not matched to a gene; V was cut back by 1 base and J by 4 bases. CDR1 and CDR2 from the germline V gene are SGHRS and YFSETQ. This CDR3 spans 15 amino acids. CDR3 sequence (DNA): TGCGCCAGCAGCTTGACTAGCGGGGGGGCAGATACGCAGTATTTT. Translation: CASSLTSGGADTQYF.

The chain uses TRBV18 and TRBJ2-5; tentatively, D is TRBD1 or TRBD2 (6 bases each). With 4 bases removed from V and 2 bases from J, the gap between germline ends came to 17 bases. CDR3 length equals 16 residues. Germline V gene sequence: CDR1 KGHSH, CDR2 LQKENI. The CDR3 spells CASSLTPTGTQETQYF. The CDR3 DNA sequence: TGTGCCAGCTCACTCACACCTACAGGGACTCAAGAGACCCAGTACTTC.

The rearrangement uses TRBV6-5 and TRBJ2-7; TRBD1 might be the D (6 bases). Germline V lookup: CDR1 MNHEY, CDR2 SVGAGI. V gave up 0 bases and J gave up 0 bases, with 12 bases separating them. The CDR3 length is 16 residues. CDR3 residues: CASSYSMGARSYEQYF. In DNA form, the CDR3 reads TGTGCCAGCAGTTACTCGATGGGGGCCCGCTCCTACGAGCAGTACTTC.

The rearrangement joins TRBV6-1 to TRBJ1-2; TRBD1 matches at 7 bases. Germline CDR1 is MNHNS and CDR2 is SASEGT. The CDR3 is 15 residues long. With V trimmed by 7 bases and J by 5 bases, 13 bases remained unmatched. CDR3 amino acids: CASTAEGATFYGYTF. Written as DNA, the CDR3 is TGTGCCAGCACCGCCGAGGGGGCGACGTTTTATGGCTACACCTTC.

The CDR3 is CATSRTGTSDEQYF. The CDR3 region has the DNA TGTGCCACCAGCAGAACTGGGACTAGCGACGAGCAGTACTTC. The chain uses TRBV15 and TRBJ2-7; 10 nucleotides line up with TRBD2. Losses at the gene ends were 2 bases for V and 5 bases for J; bases not matched to a gene: 3. CDR3 length: 14 amino acids. The germline gives CDR1 LNHNV, CDR2 YYDKDF (reference sequence).

The chain combines TRBV5-1 with TRBJ2-5; no firm D call. The CDR3 is 14 residues long. V was cut by 2 bases and J by 1 base, with 9 bases left in between. Per the germline V gene, CDR1 is SGHRS and CDR2 is YFSETQ. Here the CDR3 reads CASSFDGRQETQYF. CDR3 DNA: TGCGCCAGCAGCTTCGACGGCCGCCAAGAGACCCAGTACTTC.

Only a few counts were recorded for this clone. The chain uses TRBV27 and TRBJ1-1, with 8 bases that match TRBD1. With V trimmed by 6 bases and J by 5 bases, 8 bases remained unmatched. This CDR3 spans 14 amino acids. Germline V gene lookup returns CDR1 MNHEY and CDR2 SMNVEV (reference sequence). CDR3 coding DNA: TGTGCCAGCAGCACCACAGGGGGTGGGACTGAAGCTTTCTTT. It codes for CASSTTGGGTEAFF.

The gene calls are TRBV23-1 and TRBJ2-3, with 10 bases lining up with TRBD2. TRBV23-1 is filed as an ORF, its function uncertain. CDR3 length: 17 amino acids. With V trimmed by 7 bases and J by 4 bases, 14 bases remained unmatched. The CDR3 DNA is TGCGCCAGCAAGACGTGCGCTAGCGGGAGCCTGGCAGATACGCAGTATTTT. Encoded protein: CASKTCASGSLADTQYF.

This sequence joins TRBV5-1 and TRBJ2-5, with 7 bases fitting TRBD2. CDR1 SGHRS and CDR2 YFSETQ come from the germline V gene. J lost 2 bases, V lost 4 bases, and 8 bases had no gene match. The CDR3 is 15 amino acids. This CDR3 is CASSPGEGRQETQYF. The CDR3 DNA reads TGCGCCAGCAGCCCCGGGGAGGGAAGGCAAGAGACCCAGTACTTC.

The chain has TRBV6-6 and TRBJ1-1, with 7 bases lining up with TRBD1. Germline V gives CDR1 MNHNY, CDR2 SVGAGI (reference sequence). CDR3 length equals 16 residues. The ends lost 6 bases at V and 5 bases at J; junction bases unmatched: 15. The CDR3 nucleotides read TGTGCCAGCAGCCACCCGGTAGGGCCAGGGGGAACTGAAGCTTTCTTT. It yields the protein CASSHPVGPGGTEAFF.

CDR3 in amino acids: CASSLVTGGGQPQHF. DNA for the CDR3: TGTGCCAGCAGTTTGGTTACAGGGGGCGGTCAGCCCCAGCATTTT. The chain carries TRBV28 and TRBJ1-5; 9 bases are a match to TRBD1. The CDR3 has 15 amino acids. The junction had 6 bases not matched to a gene; V was cut back by 3 bases and J by 6 bases. Germline V gene data show CDR1 as MDHEN and CDR2 as SYDVKM.

V is TRBV2 and J is TRBJ2-3; D remains unclear. The CDR3 is 12 residues long. Germline V gives CDR1 SNHLY, CDR2 FYNNEI. The V end lost 2 bases, the J end lost 4 bases, and 4 bases lay between the germline ends. The CDR3 DNA follows: TGTGCCAGCAGTGAATGGGCAGATACGCAGTATTTT. The encoded protein is CASSEWADTQYF.

The genes are TRBV7-8 and TRBJ2-5; D might be TRBD1 or TRBD2, each matching 6 bases. The CDR3 has 17 amino acids. Trimming left V 2 bases short and J 0 bases short, with 16 bases between. Germline CDR1 reads SGHVS; CDR2 reads FQNEAQ. The DNA of the CDR3 is TGTGCCAGCAGCTTATCGGCCTGGGGGGCTCACCAAGAGACCCAGTACTTC. Protein product: CASSLSAWGAHQETQYF.

The chain recombines TRBV4-1 with TRBJ2-1; 15 bases align to TRBD2. The CDR3 consists of 19 residues. Germline V CDR1 and CDR2: MGHRA, YSYEKL. The V and J ends lost 3 bases and 7 bases, in that order; junction bases with no gene match: 13. The CDR3 reads CASSHPVGTSGRLGNEQFF. The CDR3 DNA reads as TGCGCCAGCAGCCATCCCGTAGGGACTAGCGGGAGGCTTGGGAATGAGCAGTTCTTC.

V and J are TRBV18 and TRBJ1-1; D remains unclear. The CDR3 is 14 amino acids. V was pared by 5 bases and J by 5 bases, with 15 bases between. Germline V CDR1 and CDR2: KGHSH, LQKENI. CDR3 nucleotide sequence: TGTGCCAGCTCAACCCAAAAAGTGGGGACTGAAGCTTTCTTT. Translation: CASSTQKVGTEAFF.

The table lists this clone with a count of one. The V and J genes are TRBV11-1 and TRBJ2-3, with D unresolved. V was cut by 1 base and J by 3 bases, with 8 bases left in between. Germline CDR1 and CDR2: SGHAT and FQDESV (reference sequence). This CDR3 has 14 amino acids. CDR3 amino acids: CASSLGGRTDTQYF. Written as DNA, the CDR3 is TGTGCCAGCAGCTTAGGGGGAAGAACAGATACGCAGTATTTT.

The J gene is TRBJ2-5, the V gene TRBV9; D unresolved. The ends were cut back, 0 bases at V and 0 bases at J, with 6 bases in the middle. There are 14 residues in the CDR3. Germline CDR1 reads SGDLS; CDR2 reads YYNGEE. The CDR3 reads CASSVGPYQETQYF. In DNA form, the CDR3 reads TGTGCCAGCAGCGTAGGTCCGTACCAAGAGACCCAGTACTTC.

A single count supports this clone. The chain couples TRBV2 to TRBJ1-2; the match to TRBD1 covers 10 bases. CDR3 length: 15 residues. V was pared by 6 bases and J by 5 bases, with 9 bases of the junction left unmatched. Germline CDR1 and CDR2: SNHLY and FYNNEI. The CDR3: CASRADRGRGYGYTF. The CDR3 DNA sequence: TGTGCCAGCAGAGCCGACAGGGGGCGAGGGTATGGCTACACCTTC.

This chain connects TRBV15 to TRBJ2-7; D not resolved. V was cut by 4 bases and J by 3 bases, with 7 bases left in between. This CDR3 has 12 amino acids. Germline lookup yields CDR1 LNHNV and CDR2 YYDKDF (reference sequence). CDR3 sequence (DNA): TGTGCCACCAGCATGAGAGGCTACGAGCAGTACTTC. Translated, it gives CATSMRGYEQYF.

The genes are TRBV28 and TRBJ1-2; 7 bases map to TRBD1. There are 14 residues in the CDR3. With 8 bases clipped from V and 5 bases from J, the junction kept 11 bases outside the gene matches. Germline V CDR1 and CDR2: MDHEN, SYDVKM. DNA of the CDR3: TGTGCCAGCTATGAAAGGGACAGAGGGTATGGCTACACCTTC. The encoded protein is CASYERDRGYGYTF.

The CDR3 region is CASSEGSLYNSPLHF. DNA for the CDR3: TGTGCCAGCAGTGAGGGCAGCCTTTATAATTCACCCCTCCACTTT. This chain uses TRBV6-1 with TRBJ1-6; D call uncertain. The CDR3 covers 15 residues. Germline CDR1 reads MNHNS; CDR2 reads SASEGT. Trimming shortened V by 3 bases and J by 4 bases, and 10 bases separated the two germline ends.

V is TRBV7-8 and J is TRBJ2-3, with a possible D match to TRBD1 (5 bases). From germline, CDR1 is SGHVS and CDR2 FQNEAQ. The CDR3 runs 15 residues. V shed 1 base and J shed 2 bases, with 10 bases lying between them. CDR3 sequence (DNA): TGTGCCAGCAGCTTAGACACAGGATTCACAGATACGCAGTATTTT. Its translation: CASSLDTGFTDTQYF.

The J gene is TRBJ1-4, the V gene TRBV5-1; no reliable D call. The germline V gene encodes CDR1 SGHRS and CDR2 YFSETQ. The ends were cut back, 0 bases at V and 7 bases at J, with 13 bases in the middle. This CDR3 comprises 15 residues. This CDR3 reads CASSLEGVGSEKLFF. The CDR3 nucleotides are TGCGCCAGCAGCTTGGAGGGCGTCGGGAGTGAAAAACTGTTTTTT. Filled out from reference TRBV5-1 and TRBJ1-4, the complete variable domain reads KAGVTQTPRYLIKTRGQQVTLSCSPISGHRSVSWYQQTPGQGLQFLFEYFSETQRNKGNFPGRFSGRQFSNSRSEMNVSTLELGDSALYLCASSLEGVGSEKLFFGSGTQLSVL.